Listed below are T cell receptor beta chains from one sample, sequenced in a study of T cells in Graves' hyperthyroidism and ophthalmopathy. TCRdb redid the calling of the multiplex PCR reads with MiXCR, one entry per CDR3 protein. The sample carries about 530,000 distinct CDR3 sequences, roughly 17% recorded once. The sample was blood. The receptor set was obtained from a woman between 18 and 30 years old with Graves' ophthalmopathy. Both conserved end residues are part of each CDR3. Each record gives: CDR3 DNA, CDR3 protein, J gene, D gene, V gene, clone size. The D gene is left open where the match is weak. Size is omitted from some rows. Given values are once, few, many or a class for expanded clones.

CDR3nt: TGTGCCAGCAGTTACTCGGCAGGGTGGACGAATTCACCCCTCCACTTT
CDR3aa: CASSYSAGWTNSPLHF
j_gene: TRBJ1-6
d_gene: NA
v_gene: TRBV6-6
abundance: NA

CDR3nt: TGTGCCAGCAGTGTTTGGACAGGGGAAGGGGAGCTGTTTTTT
CDR3aa: CASSVWTGEGELFF
j_gene: TRBJ2-2
d_gene: TRBD1
v_gene: TRBV6-1
abundance: few

CDR3nt: TGTGCCAGCAGTTTAATCCGGGGGCTCGGGGCCAACGTCCTGACTTTC
CDR3aa: CASSLIRGLGANVLTF
j_gene: TRBJ2-6
d_gene: NA
v_gene: TRBV28
abundance: many

CDR3nt: TGCAGTGCCTCGGGGCGTAATAGCAATCAGCCCCAGCATTTT
CDR3aa: CSASGRNSNQPQHF
j_gene: TRBJ1-5
d_gene: NA
v_gene: TRBV20-1
abundance: many

CDR3nt: TGTGCCAGCAGGACGGGACAAGTTTACGAGCAGTACTTC
CDR3aa: CASRTGQVYEQYF
j_gene: TRBJ2-7
d_gene: NA
v_gene: TRBV28
abundance: many

CDR3nt: TGCAGTGCCCCGCCCCTCGGGAGGTCAACAGGGGAGCAGTACTTC
CDR3aa: CSAPPLGRSTGEQYF
j_gene: TRBJ2-7
d_gene: NA
v_gene: TRBV20-1
abundance: many

CDR3nt: TGTGCCAGCAGTCTTAAGGCGAGCGGGAGCTCCTACAATGAGCAGTTCTTC
CDR3aa: CASSLKASGSSYNEQFF
j_gene: TRBJ2-1
d_gene: TRBD2
v_gene: TRBV12-3/TRBV12-4
abundance: many

CDR3nt: TGCGCCAGCAGCTCCGGGACAGCTAACACCGGGGAGCTGTTTTTT
CDR3aa: CASSSGTANTGELFF
j_gene: TRBJ2-2
d_gene: TRBD1
v_gene: TRBV5-1
abundance: many

CDR3nt: TGTGCCATCAGTGAAGTGGGGACTGAAGCTTTCTTT
CDR3aa: CAISEVGTEAFF
j_gene: TRBJ1-1
d_gene: NA
v_gene: TRBV10-3
abundance: many

CDR3nt: TGCGCCAGCAGCGAGATGGCAGGGGAAGCGGAGACCCAGTACTTC
CDR3aa: CASSEMAGEAETQYF
j_gene: TRBJ2-5
d_gene: NA
v_gene: TRBV5-1
abundance: many

CDR3nt: TGTGCCAGCAGTACCGGGACAGGCCGAATGACCTACAATGAGCAGTTCTTC
CDR3aa: CASSTGTGRMTYNEQFF
j_gene: TRBJ2-1
d_gene: TRBD1
v_gene: TRBV12-3/TRBV12-4
abundance: many

CDR3nt: TGTGCCAGCAGCTTAGGGTTATACACTGAAGCTTTCTTT
CDR3aa: CASSLGLYTEAFF
j_gene: TRBJ1-1
d_gene: NA
v_gene: TRBV11-2
abundance: many

CDR3nt: TGTGCCAGCACCGAAGGGACTAGAACTCATGAGCAGTTCTTC
CDR3aa: CASTEGTRTHEQFF
j_gene: TRBJ2-1
d_gene: TRBD2
v_gene: TRBV28
abundance: many

CDR3nt: TGTGCCAGCAGCTTAGGTGGGGCACCCTATGGCTACACCTTC
CDR3aa: CASSLGGAPYGYTF
j_gene: TRBJ1-2
d_gene: NA
v_gene: TRBV7-2
abundance: many

CDR3nt: TGTGCCAGCAGTTACTGGGCCCCAGGGGCTAATGAAAAACTGTTTTTT
CDR3aa: CASSYWAPGANEKLFF
j_gene: TRBJ1-4
d_gene: NA
v_gene: TRBV6-2/TRBV6-3
abundance: few

CDR3nt: TGTGCCAGCAGCTTAGTTGTGTATGAGCAGTTCTTC
CDR3aa: CASSLVVYEQFF
j_gene: TRBJ2-1
d_gene: NA
v_gene: TRBV7-2
abundance: NA

CDR3nt: TGTGCCAGCAGCCTCCGGGACGCGGAGCAGTTCTTC
CDR3aa: CASSLRDAEQFF
j_gene: TRBJ2-1
d_gene: NA
v_gene: TRBV7-9
abundance: many

CDR3nt: TGCAGCGTTATCAGCGATTACACTGAAGCTTTCTTT
CDR3aa: CSVISDYTEAFF
j_gene: TRBJ1-1
d_gene: NA
v_gene: TRBV29-1
abundance: NA

CDR3nt: TGTGCCAGTAGTATGGGGGGGCGGCTGAACACTGAAGCTTTCTTT
CDR3aa: CASSMGGRLNTEAFF
j_gene: TRBJ1-1
d_gene: NA
v_gene: TRBV19
abundance: many

CDR3nt: TGTGCCAGCAGTCCTCCCGGGGGTGATACGCAGTATTTT
CDR3aa: CASSPPGGDTQYF
j_gene: TRBJ2-3
d_gene: NA
v_gene: TRBV12-3/TRBV12-4
abundance: few

CDR3nt: TGTGCCTGGAGTGATTCGGGACTAGCGGGGAACTCCTACAATGAGCAGTTCTTC
CDR3aa: CAWSDSGLAGNSYNEQFF
j_gene: TRBJ2-1
d_gene: TRBD2
v_gene: TRBV30
abundance: NA

CDR3nt: TGTGCCAGCACAAGACAGGCGAGCACTGAAGCTTTCTTT
CDR3aa: CASTRQASTEAFF
j_gene: TRBJ1-1
d_gene: NA
v_gene: TRBV6-1
abundance: many

CDR3nt: TGTGCCAGCAGCGTAAGTTCTAGCGGGAGCACAGATACGCAGTATTTT
CDR3aa: CASSVSSSGSTDTQYF
j_gene: TRBJ2-3
d_gene: TRBD2
v_gene: TRBV9
abundance: NA

CDR3nt: TGTGCCACCACAGGCGGCGGGGTAGGCTACACCTTC
CDR3aa: CATTGGGVGYTF
j_gene: TRBJ1-2
d_gene: NA
v_gene: TRBV12-3/TRBV12-4
abundance: NA

CDR3nt: TGTGCCAGCAGCCTCATACGTGGGGGAATCAGGCCAGATACGCAGTATTTT
CDR3aa: CASSLIRGGIRPDTQYF
j_gene: TRBJ2-3
d_gene: NA
v_gene: TRBV7-2
abundance: many

CDR3nt: TGTGCCAGCAGCTTAGAGGGCAGCTTAGCTAACTATGGCTACACCTTC
CDR3aa: CASSLEGSLANYGYTF
j_gene: TRBJ1-2
d_gene: NA
v_gene: TRBV11-2
abundance: many

CDR3nt: TGTGCCACCAGCGTCCTAGGGGGGGAGAGGAACAATGAGCAGTTCTTC
CDR3aa: CATSVLGGERNNEQFF
j_gene: TRBJ2-1
d_gene: NA
v_gene: TRBV15
abundance: NA

CDR3nt: TGTGCCAGCAGTGAACTAGCGGGAGGTGGTAACACCGGGGAGCTGTTTTTT
CDR3aa: CASSELAGGGNTGELFF
j_gene: TRBJ2-2
d_gene: TRBD2
v_gene: TRBV2
abundance: many

CDR3nt: TGTGCCAGCAGCCCGGACAGGGGGTGGACTGAAGCTTTCTTT
CDR3aa: CASSPDRGWTEAFF
j_gene: TRBJ1-1
d_gene: TRBD1
v_gene: TRBV7-6
abundance: many

CDR3nt: TGTGCCAGCAGGGGGACTAGCGGGAGGGCGGATACGCAGTATTTT
CDR3aa: CASRGTSGRADTQYF
j_gene: TRBJ2-3
d_gene: TRBD2
v_gene: TRBV2
abundance: NA